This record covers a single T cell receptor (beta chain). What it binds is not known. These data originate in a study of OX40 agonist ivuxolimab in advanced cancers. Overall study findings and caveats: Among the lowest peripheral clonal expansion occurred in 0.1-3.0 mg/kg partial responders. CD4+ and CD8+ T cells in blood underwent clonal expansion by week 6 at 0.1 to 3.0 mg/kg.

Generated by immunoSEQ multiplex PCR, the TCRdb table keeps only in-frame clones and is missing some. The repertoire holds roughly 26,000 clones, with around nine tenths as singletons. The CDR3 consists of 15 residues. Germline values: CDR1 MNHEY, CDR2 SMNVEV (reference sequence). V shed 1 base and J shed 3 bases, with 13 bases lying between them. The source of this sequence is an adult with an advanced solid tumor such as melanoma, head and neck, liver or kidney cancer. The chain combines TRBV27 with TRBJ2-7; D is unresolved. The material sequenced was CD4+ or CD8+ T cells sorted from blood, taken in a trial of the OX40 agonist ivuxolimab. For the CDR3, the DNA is TGTGCCAGCAGTTTATTAGGGCCCAGAATCTACGAGCAGTACTTC. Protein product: CASSLLGPRIYEQYF.